A selection of T cell receptor beta chains follows, all from one sample in a study of blood T cell repertoires in COVID-19. The table came from immunoSEQ multiplex PCR; TCRdb's copy has only in-frame clones and leaves some out. In the table there are about 410,000 clones, about nine tenths of which are singletons. Specimen: peripheral blood. The receptor source for this set is a woman in her 40s with COVID-19, enrolled during active disease. CDR3s include the opening cysteine and the closing phenylalanine or tryptophan. A D gene is named only where the DNA matches it firmly. Not all rows give a size; the values are once, few, many and, for expanded clones, a class.

>TRBV6-5|TRBD2|NA|TRBJ2-7
TGTGCCAGCAGTTACTCGGGACTAGCTCTCTTCGAGCAGTACTTC
CASSYSGLALFEQYF
>TRBV30|NA|NA|TRBJ1-1
TGTGCCTGGGCTAGGGGAACTGAAGCTTTCTTT
CAWARGTEAFF
>TRBV18|NA|once|TRBJ1-2
TGTGCCAGCTCACCGGAACACGGGTCTGGCTACACCTTC
CASSPEHGSGYTF
>TRBV5-6|NA|NA|TRBJ1-2
TGTGCCAGCAGCAACAGCCCCGCGGGCCGGGGTGGCTACACCTTC
CASSNSPAGRGGYTF
>TRBV7-2|NA|NA|TRBJ2-1
TGTGCCAGCAGCTTAGAGCGGGTTAGCTCGGGAAATGAGCAGTTCTTC
CASSLERVSSGNEQFF
>TRBV28|TRBD2|NA|TRBJ2-1
TGTGCCAGCAGTTTGCTAGCGGGGCTCTTACGGTTCTTC
CASSLLAGLLRFF
>TRBV27|TRBD2|NA|TRBJ2-3
TGTGCCAGCAGTCCAGGGCTAGCGGGAGCCTATGGCACAGATACGCAGTATTTT
CASSPGLAGAYGTDTQYF
>TRBV5-1|NA|few|TRBJ1-5
TGCGCCAGCAGCTTGGCGTCAGGGGACAATCAGCCCCAGCATTTT
CASSLASGDNQPQHF
>TRBV30|TRBD1|NA|TRBJ1-4
TGTGCCTGGAGCGATCCCGGGACAGGGGCTGAAAAACTGTTTTTT
CAWSDPGTGAEKLFF
>TRBV27|TRBD1|once|TRBJ2-5
TGTGCCAGCAGTCCGAGAGGGACAGGGAGGGGTGAGACCCAGTACTTC
CASSPRGTGRGETQYF
>TRBV7-3|NA|NA|TRBJ1-2
TGTGCCAGCAGCTTAAAAGACCCAGGCCCGGTGGAGGTTTCAAAGGATGGCTACACCTTC
CASSLKDPGPVEVSKDGYTF
>TRBV3-1/TRBV3-2|NA|once|TRBJ2-7
TGTGCCAGCAGCCTCTCCCCGGACTTCGGGTCCTACGAGCAGTACTTC
CASSLSPDFGSYEQYF
>TRBV19|TRBD2|NA|TRBJ2-7
TGTGCCAGTAGTATTGGAGGGGCGGGAGGCGAGCAGTACTTC
CASSIGGAGGEQYF
>TRBV6-9|NA|NA|TRBJ2-2
TGTGCCAGCAGTTGCTACCCCCCCTCCCCGGAGACCGGGGAGCTGTTTTTT
CASSCYPPSPETGELFF
>TRBV7-2|NA|NA|TRBJ1-2
TGTGCCAGCAGCCCCCGACAGGCGAATGGCTACACCTTC
CASSPRQANGYTF
>TRBV29-1|NA|few|TRBJ1-1
TGCAGCGTTGACTTCGTGAACACTGAAGCTTTCTTT
CSVDFVNTEAFF
>TRBV18|NA|NA|TRBJ1-3
TGTGCCAGCTCACCTAGTAGTAGACGGGACTCTGGAAACACCATATATTTT
CASSPSSRRDSGNTIYF
>TRBV7-9|TRBD1|NA|TRBJ2-3
TGTGCCAGCAGCTTAGTCGGGACAGGGGTCCACACAGATACGCAGTATTTT
CASSLVGTGVHTDTQYF
>TRBV27|NA|NA|TRBJ2-7
TGTGCCAGCAGCCGCCGCGGGGCGTCCTACGAGCAGTACTTC
CASSRRGASYEQYF
>TRBV28|NA|NA|TRBJ1-2
TGTGCCAGCAGTTCCTCGGGACACCCTAACTATGGCTACACCTTC
CASSSSGHPNYGYTF
>TRBV18|TRBD1|NA|TRBJ1-4
TGTGCCAGCTCACCAGACAGGGTTGCAACTAATGAAAAACTGTTTTTT
CASSPDRVATNEKLFF
>TRBV12-3/TRBV12-4|NA|NA|TRBJ2-3
TGTGCCAGCAGTCCCGTCTTCACAGATACGCAGTATTTT
CASSPVFTDTQYF
>TRBV19|NA|NA|TRBJ1-2
TGTGCCAGTAGCCCCCCGTCAGGGCGGGACTGTACCTTC
CASSPPSGRDCTF
>TRBV7-2|TRBD1|NA|TRBJ2-5
TGTGCCAGCAGCCCCGACAGGGGGCGTTCGGAGACCCAGTACTTC
CASSPDRGRSETQYF
>TRBV28|TRBD2|NA|TRBJ2-1
TGTGCCAGCAGTTTATTTGCGGGAGCCTATGAGCAGTTCTTC
CASSLFAGAYEQFF
>TRBV7-2|TRBD1|NA|TRBJ1-2
TGTGCCAGCAGCTTACTTGGGACAGGGGGCTTATATGGCTACACCTTC
CASSLLGTGGLYGYTF
>TRBV7-9|TRBD2|NA|TRBJ2-1
TGTGCCAGCAGCTTAGGGGGCCTAGCGGACTTCTACAATGAGCAGTTCTTC
CASSLGGLADFYNEQFF
>TRBV6-5|NA|NA|TRBJ1-5
TGTGCCAGCAGACAGTTAAATCAGCCCCAGCATTTT
CASRQLNQPQHF
>TRBV10-1|TRBD1|NA|TRBJ2-2
TGCGCCAGCAGGGGGACAGAACGCACCACGAACACCGGGGAGCTGTTTTTT
CASRGTERTTNTGELFF
>TRBV9|TRBD2|NA|TRBJ2-7
TGTGCCAGCAGCCCAGGACTAGCGGGGATCTACGAGCAGTACTTC
CASSPGLAGIYEQYF
>TRBV5-1|NA|NA|TRBJ1-2
TGCGCCAGCAGCTTGACTCCCCTTAACAGGGACCGACGGGGCTACACCTTC
CASSLTPLNRDRRGYTF
>TRBV7-9|NA|NA|TRBJ2-7
TGTGCCAGCAGCCCTCCCGCCAGGGCGGTCTACGAGCAGTACTTC
CASSPPARAVYEQYF
>TRBV6-1|TRBD1|NA|TRBJ1-1
TGTGCCAGCATCAAAGGGGACAGGGGCCTAGCTTTCTTT
CASIKGDRGLAFF
>TRBV7-2|TRBD1|NA|TRBJ1-2
TGTGCCAGCAGGACAGGGCTGAGTAACTATGGCTACACCTTC
CASRTGLSNYGYTF
>TRBV29-1|NA|once|TRBJ2-1
TGCAGCGTTGGTTTAAGGGGGGGGTCCATCAATGAGCAGTTCTTC
CSVGLRGGSINEQFF
>TRBV5-4|NA|NA|TRBJ2-3
TGTGCCAGCAGCTTGTTCGTCGCAGATACGCAGTATTTT
CASSLFVADTQYF
>TRBV18|TRBD1|NA|TRBJ1-5
TGTGCCAGCTCACCGCCGGACAGGGCGAGCGGAGGTAATCAGCCCCAGCATTTT
CASSPPDRASGGNQPQHF
>TRBV5-1|NA|NA|TRBJ2-2
TGCGCCAGCAGCTTGGACAGGGCCACCGGGGAGCTGTTTTTT
CASSLDRATGELFF
>TRBV6-1|NA|NA|TRBJ2-1
TGTGCCAGCAGTCAAGTTACGGGGAACTCCTACAATGAGCAGTTCTTC
CASSQVTGNSYNEQFF
>TRBV2|TRBD1|NA|TRBJ2-7
TGTGCCACCAACTTTGACAGGGGCGAGCAGTACTTC
CATNFDRGEQYF
>TRBV5-1|TRBD1|few|TRBJ1-1
TGCGCCAGCAGCTTGAGGGACAGGGACGTCACTGAAGCTTTCTTT
CASSLRDRDVTEAFF
>TRBV4-2|NA|NA|TRBJ2-2
TGTGCCAGCGCCAGGGACATCTCCACCGGGGAGCTGTTTTTT
CASARDISTGELFF
>TRBV6-5|TRBD1|NA|TRBJ1-1
TGTGCCAGCTTCTCCGCAGGGGGGACTGAAGCTTTCTTT
CASFSAGGTEAFF
>TRBV9|NA|NA|TRBJ2-3
TGTGCCAGCAGCGTATTGGCCCTCACAGATACGCAGTATTTT
CASSVLALTDTQYF
>TRBV11-2|TRBD1|NA|TRBJ2-1
TGTGCCAGCAGCAGTGCGCCGGCCGGGACAGGCTACAATGAGCAGTTCTTC
CASSSAPAGTGYNEQFF
>TRBV25-1|TRBD1|NA|TRBJ2-7
TGTGCCAGCGGGACAGGGTACTACGAGCAGTACTTC
CASGTGYYEQYF
>TRBV14|TRBD1|NA|TRBJ2-4
TGTGCCAGCAGCCGAAGACAGGGTGCCAACATTCAGTACTTC
CASSRRQGANIQYF
>TRBV6-5|NA|NA|TRBJ2-1
TGTGCCAGCAGTTACTGGAGGAGCAGCCACAATGAGCAGTTCTTC
CASSYWRSSHNEQFF
>TRBV4-3|NA|NA|TRBJ1-2
TGCGCCAGCAGCCAAGGACAGAGAGCTAACTATGGCTACACCTTC
CASSQGQRANYGYTF
>TRBV4-2|TRBD1|NA|TRBJ1-2
TGTGCCAGCAGCCAAGATCAGGGGGGAAACTATGGCTACACCTTC
CASSQDQGGNYGYTF
>TRBV6-2/TRBV6-3|TRBD2|NA|TRBJ2-5
TGTGCCAGCAGTCCCCGACTAGCCCAAGAGACCCAGTACTTC
CASSPRLAQETQYF
>TRBV30|NA|once|TRBJ1-5
TGTGCCTGGAGTGCGGACAGCCCGAATCAGCCCCAGCATTTT
CAWSADSPNQPQHF
>TRBV11-2|NA|NA|TRBJ2-5
TGTGCCAGCAGCTTAGTCCCGGTGGAGACCCAGTACTTC
CASSLVPVETQYF